Shown below are 26 T cell receptor beta chains from a single sample sequenced in a study of T cells in narcolepsy. Here immunoSEQ multiplex PCR was the method, and the copy in TCRdb shows in-frame clones only, minus some. The sample yields tens of thousands of clones, about nine tenths seen once. The sequencing sample was made of CD45RA- memory CD4+ T cells from PBMCs. These TCRs come from a human donor with narcolepsy.

This clone was counted once. V is TRBV6-1 and J is TRBJ1-5; D unresolved. CDR3 length: 11 residues. Germline V CDR1 and CDR2: MNHNS, SASEGT. Trimming left V 3 bases short and J 4 bases short, with 1 base between. The CDR3 coding sequence is TGTGCCAGCAGTGAGAATCAGCCCCAGCATTTT. This encodes CASSENQPQHF.

This chain uses TRBV5-1 with TRBJ2-1; the D gene is possibly TRBD1 (6 bases). The CDR3 has 17 amino acids. CDR1 is SGHRS and CDR2 is YFSETQ in the germline V gene. The V end was cut by 5 bases, the J end by 4 bases, with 22 bases between. This CDR3 reads CASRDGVEGQLYNEQFF. The CDR3 DNA sequence: TGCGCCAGCAGAGATGGCGTTGAGGGACAACTTTACAATGAGCAGTTCTTC.

The rearrangement joins TRBV7-9 to TRBJ1-5; 8 positions match TRBD1. CDR1 and CDR2 from the germline V gene are SEHNR and FQNEAQ (reference sequence). The junction had 7 bases not matched to a gene; V was cut back by 1 base and J by 8 bases. CDR3 length: 15 residues. As DNA, the CDR3 is TGTGCCAGCAGCTTAGGGACAGGGATCCCGGAGCCCCAGCATTTT. This encodes CASSLGTGIPEPQHF.

The rearrangement joins TRBV30 to TRBJ2-1, with a weak D call TRBD2 (6 bases). The germline V and J ends were trimmed by 5 bases and 0 bases, with 23 bases remaining between them. The germline CDR1 and CDR2 sequences are GTSNPN and SVGIG (reference sequence). This CDR3 has 18 residues. As DNA, the CDR3 is TGTGCCTGGTTCTCCCCTCGACGGACGACTAGCTCCTACAATGAGCAGTTCTTC. Protein sequence: CAWFSPRRTTSSYNEQFF.

The chain is built from TRBV5-6 and TRBJ2-5; D gene ambiguous. Trimming removed 0 bases from V and 5 bases from J, with 11 bases in between. The CDR3 runs 14 residues. CDR1 is SGHDT and CDR2 is YYEEEE in the germline V gene. CDR3 nucleotide sequence: TGTGCCAGCAGCTTGGCTCGCCCCCGGGAGACCCAGTACTTC. This translates into CASSLARPRETQYF.

The chain employs TRBV11-2 and TRBJ2-1, with 13 bases identical to TRBD2. This CDR3 is built from 15 residues. V lost 5 bases, J lost 10 bases, and 8 bases stayed unmatched. Germline V lookup: CDR1 SGHAT, CDR2 FQNNGV. CDR3 in amino acids: CASSTSGGAKEEQFF. Written as DNA, the CDR3 is TGTGCCAGCAGCACTAGCGGGGGGGCGAAGGAGGAGCAGTTCTTC. Full variable domain (rest looked up from reference TRBV11-2 and TRBJ2-1): EAGVAQSPRYKIIEKRQSVAFWCNPISGHATLYWYQQILGQGPKLLIQFQNNGVVDDSQLPKDRFSAERLKGVDSTLKIQPAKLEDSAVYLCASSTSGGAKEEQFFGPGTRLTVL.

The J gene is TRBJ1-1, the V gene TRBV10-3, with 7 positions matching TRBD1. V shed 4 bases, J shed 2 bases, and the junction held 13 bases outside the gene matches. Germline values: CDR1 ENHRY, CDR2 SYGVKD. The CDR3 extends over 17 amino acids. As DNA, the CDR3 is TGTGCCATCAGTGCCCGCGTCCGAACAGGGGCAAACACTGAAGCTTTCTTT. Translated, it gives CAISARVRTGANTEAFF.

This chain connects TRBV7-9 to TRBJ2-5, with 9 positions matching TRBD1. The end of the DNA is better explained by TRBJ2-7, so the J call may be wrong. Germline CDR1 SEHNR, CDR2 FQNEAQ (reference sequence). The CDR3 totals 16 residues. CDR3 residues: CASSPNSGQGVDEQYF. The CDR3 nucleotides read TGTGCCAGCAGCCCAAACTCGGGACAGGGTGTCGACGAGCAGTACTTC.

The chain is built from TRBV9 and TRBJ2-7, with 8 bases aligning to TRBD2. This CDR3 region has 15 residues. The ends lost 2 bases at V and 3 bases at J; junction bases unmatched: 7. Germline CDR1 and CDR2: SGDLS and YYNGEE. CDR3 region: CASSVSGDSYYEQYF. The CDR3 DNA follows: TGTGCCAGCAGCGTTAGCGGGGATAGTTACTACGAGCAGTACTTC.

The CDR3 DNA reads as TGTGCCAGCAGTGAAATTGGCCCGGGGAGCAATCAGCCCCAGCATTTT. Its translation is CASSEIGPGSNQPQHF. The rearrangement uses TRBV2 and TRBJ1-5; D gene ambiguous. Germline CDR1 is SNHLY and CDR2 is FYNNEI. The V and J ends lost 2 bases and 1 base respectively, with 12 bases between them. The CDR3 totals 16 residues.

The chain uses TRBV30 and TRBJ2-2; 9 nucleotides agree with TRBD1. V lost 4 bases and J lost 3; bases outside the gene matches: 6. This CDR3 is 15 amino acids long. The germline V gene encodes CDR1 GTSNPN and CDR2 SVGIG (reference sequence). The CDR3 region is CAWTRTGADTGELFF. CDR3 in DNA: TGTGCCTGGACTCGGACAGGGGCCGACACCGGGGAGCTGTTTTTT.

The chain combines TRBV18 with TRBJ2-3; 10 bases are a match to TRBD2. The CDR3 is 17 amino acids. The germline gives CDR1 KGHSH, CDR2 LQKENI. The ends lost 1 base at V and 4 bases at J; junction bases unmatched: 8. The CDR3 spells CASSPLPSGGAPDTQYF. DNA for the CDR3: TGTGCCAGCTCACCACTACCTAGCGGGGGTGCCCCAGATACGCAGTATTTT.

As DNA, the CDR3 is TGTGCCAGACCCCCCCGGCACGAGCAGTACTTC. This sequence encodes CARPPRHEQYF. V usage is TRBV27 and J usage is TRBJ2-7; D uncertain. From germline, CDR1 is MNHEY and CDR2 SMNVEV (reference sequence). Trimming took 9 bases from V and 5 from J, leaving 11 bases between them. CDR3 size: 11 residues.

V and J are TRBV4-2 and TRBJ1-1; D remains ambiguous. The V gene lost 0 bases and the J gene lost 2 bases, with 10 bases spanning the gap. The germline V gene has CDR1 LGHNA and CDR2 YNFKEQ. The CDR3 runs 15 residues. CDR3 nucleotides: TGTGCCAGCAGCCAAGATCTGGGTTTAAACACTGAAGCTTTCTTT. Translated: CASSQDLGLNTEAFF.

This chain uses TRBV2 with TRBJ1-5; 8 bases are shared with TRBD1. CDR3 size: 16 residues. Germline-derived CDR1 and CDR2 are SNHLY and FYNNEI. The J segment lost 7 bases and the V segment lost 5 bases, leaving 13 bases of the junction unmatched. The CDR3 DNA is TGTGCCAGCAGTCTCGACAGGGGACGCTTTGGCCAGCCCCAGCATTTT. It encodes CASSLDRGRFGQPQHF.

This chain links TRBV5-4 with TRBJ2-7; the D is unclear. The CDR3 is 14 amino acids. The V and J ends lost 1 base and 8 bases respectively, with 16 bases between them. Germline V gives CDR1 SGHNT, CDR2 YYREEE (reference sequence). CDR3 coding DNA: TGTGCCAGCAGCTTGAACTCACGTTCGGCCCAGCAGTACTTC. Translated, it gives CASSLNSRSAQQYF.

The chain employs TRBV29-1 and TRBJ2-3; 9 nucleotides match TRBD2. Trimming removed 6 bases from V and 5 bases from J; junction bases left unmatched: 6. The V gene's germline CDR1 is SQVTM and CDR2 ANQGSEA. CDR3 size: 13 residues. In nucleotides, the CDR3 is TGCAGCGTCCAAGCGGGGGGTGGAGATACGCAGTATTTT. This sequence encodes CSVQAGGGDTQYF.

There are a few counts of this clone. The chain is built from TRBV6-5 and TRBJ1-2, with a weak D call TRBD1 (5 bases). Trimming took off 3 bases at V and 0 bases at J, with 11 bases between the two ends. Germline V gene lookup returns CDR1 MNHEY and CDR2 SVGAGI. This CDR3 has 15 amino acids. CDR3 DNA: TGTGCCAGCAGTTATGACAGCGACTCTAACTATGGCTACACCTTC. This translates into CASSYDSDSNYGYTF.

The chain has TRBV4-1 and TRBJ2-3; D gene unclear. Trimming took 1 base from V and 2 from J, leaving 13 bases between them. The CDR3 is 16 amino acids. CDR1 is MGHRA, CDR2 YSYEKL, per germline. CDR3: CASSQGKGLPTDTQYF. The CDR3, as DNA: TGCGCCAGCAGCCAAGGAAAGGGCCTTCCCACAGATACGCAGTATTTT.

This chain joins TRBV5-1 and TRBJ2-7, with D tentatively TRBD1 (5 bases). This CDR3 has 16 residues. Trimming shortened V by 4 bases and J by 3 bases, and 20 bases separated the two germline ends. Germline assignment: CDR1 SGHRS and CDR2 YFSETQ. CDR3 residues: CASSDVRTRKFYEQYF. The CDR3 DNA reads as TGCGCCAGCAGCGATGTCCGGACACGGAAGTTCTACGAGCAGTACTTC. Using reference TRBV5-1 and TRBJ2-7 for the parts outside the CDR3, the full variable domain is KAGVTQTPRYLIKTRGQQVTLSCSPISGHRSVSWYQQTPGQGLQFLFEYFSETQRNKGNFPGRFSGRQFSNSRSEMNVSTLELGDSALYLCASSDVRTRKFYEQYFGPGTRLTVT.

The V and J genes are TRBV5-1 and TRBJ2-7; TRBD1 aligns across 7 bases. V lost 1 base, J lost 5 bases, and 6 bases stayed unmatched. CDR1 and CDR2 from the germline V gene are SGHRS and YFSETQ. CDR3 length equals 14 residues. CDR3 nucleotides: TGCGCCAGCAGCTTGTCAGGGGGTGGTGACGAGCAGTACTTC. It codes for CASSLSGGGDEQYF.

The chain is built from TRBV6-6 and TRBJ1-1; possibly TRBD1 for D (5 bases). V was clipped by 5 bases and J by 9 bases, with 10 bases between them. Germline loops: CDR1 MNHNY, CDR2 SVGAGI (reference sequence). There are 11 residues in the CDR3. DNA of the CDR3: TGTGCCAGCAGTCCCGGGGGACAAGCTTTCTTT. Protein: CASSPGGQAFF.

The CDR3 spells CASSDIAGPNYGYTF. The CDR3 DNA follows: TGTGCCAGCAGTGATATCGCAGGGCCAAACTATGGCTACACCTTC. V gene TRBV6-1 combines with J gene TRBJ1-2, with D possibly being TRBD1 (5 bases). V lost 3 bases to trimming and J lost 2 bases, with 13 bases between them. The V gene's germline CDR1 is MNHNS and CDR2 SASEGT. CDR3 length: 15 residues.

The rearrangement uses TRBV5-1 and TRBJ1-2; no reliable D call. Per germline, CDR1 SGHRS and CDR2 YFSETQ. V lost 4 bases, J lost 7 bases, and 14 bases lay in between. The length of the CDR3 is 13 residues. The CDR3 spells CASSLDRIGGYTF. CDR3 DNA sequence: TGCGCCAGCAGCCTTGATCGGATAGGTGGCTACACCTTC.

The CDR3 sequence: CASNTGPNEKLFF. For the CDR3, the DNA is TGTGCCAGCAATACAGGGCCTAATGAAAAACTGTTTTTT. J is TRBJ1-4 and V is TRBV28; D possibly corresponds to TRBD1 (6 bases). V gave up 7 bases and J gave up 3 bases, with 9 bases separating them. Germline values: CDR1 MDHEN, CDR2 SYDVKM. The CDR3 has 13 residues.

The chain is built from TRBV7-2 and TRBJ2-2, with D tentatively TRBD1 (5 bases). V shed 2 bases and J shed 3 bases, with 7 bases lying between them. Germline values: CDR1 SGHTA, CDR2 FQGNSA. The CDR3 covers 14 residues. The CDR3, as DNA: TGTGCCAGCAGCTTACAGGGTGACACCGGGGAGCTGTTTTTT. It codes for CASSLQGDTGELFF.